One and the same sample provided the 21 T cell receptor beta chains below, sequenced in a study of shared clonotypes between healthy human individuals. Only in-frame clones appear in the TCRdb table, and some are missing; sequencing was by immunoSEQ multiplex PCR. The sample holds 2 million to 2.5 million clones, under 97% seen once. What was sequenced was naive CD4+ T cells sorted from blood. Indicated subset: CD45RA+ positively selected. Every receptor here comes from a man younger than 35 in good health.

As to this clone: The sample has other DNA sequences that encode this CDR3 too. This chain uses TRBV18 with TRBJ2-7; 8 bases align to TRBD1. Germline CDR1 reads KGHSH; CDR2 reads LQKENI. V shed 3 bases, J shed 4 bases, and the junction held 5 bases outside the gene matches. This CDR3 has 14 amino acids. The CDR3 spells CASSPGTGPYEQYF. CDR3 coding DNA: TGTGCCAGCTCACCCGGGACAGGACCGTACGAGCAGTACTTC. The full variable domain, rest sourced from reference TRBV18 and TRBJ2-7, is NAGVMQNPRHLVRRRGQEARLRCSPMKGHSHVYWYRQLPEEGLKFMVYLQKENIIDESGMPKERFSAEFPKEGPSILRIQQVVRGDSAAYFCASSPGTGPYEQYFGPGTRLTVT.

Here the CDR3 reads CAIRPDRDTYEQYF. The CDR3 nucleotides read TGTGCCATCAGACCGGACAGGGATACCTACGAGCAGTACTTC. The rearrangement uses TRBV10-3 and TRBJ2-7; 8 positions match TRBD1. This CDR3 has 14 amino acids. V lost 6 bases to trimming and J lost 2 bases; unmatched junction nucleotides: 6. Looked up from germline, CDR1 is ENHRY and CDR2 is SYGVKD.

Of note for this clone: The same CDR3 arises from other DNA sequences in this sample as well. This chain connects TRBV30 to TRBJ1-4, with D possibly matching TRBD1 (5 bases). The CDR3 has 13 amino acids. Germline lookup yields CDR1 GTSNPN and CDR2 SVGIG (reference sequence). V was shortened by 5 bases and J by 7 bases, with 14 bases between the two germline ends. For the CDR3, the DNA is TGTGCCTGGGAGGCCCAGGGAGGTGAAAAACTGTTTTTT. Protein: CAWEAQGGEKLFF.

The V call is TRBV7-2, the J call TRBJ2-2; D gene ambiguous. This CDR3 has 12 residues. Between the trimmed V and J ends, which lost 4 bases and 6 bases, there was a span of 6 bases. CDR1 and CDR2 (germline): SGHTA, FQGNSA. The CDR3 here is CASSYIAGELFF. DNA for the CDR3: TGTGCCAGCAGCTATATAGCCGGGGAGCTGTTTTTT.

This chain connects TRBV21-1 to TRBJ2-5; the table gives TRBD2 as D, unverified against the DNA. TRBV21-1 is assigned pseudogene status. There are 17 residues in the CDR3. This CDR3 reads CASSTRDLGDFQETQYF. The CDR3 nucleotides are TGTGCCAGCAGCACCCGGGACCTAGGGGACTTCCAAGAGACCCAGTACTTC.

The chain couples TRBV6-5 to TRBJ1-1; the D is unclear. The CDR3 is made up of 11 amino acids. Germline V lookup: CDR1 MNHEY, CDR2 SVGAGI. V gave up 6 bases and J gave up 11 bases, with 13 bases separating them. The chain's CDR3 is CASRHGLEAFF. The CDR3 DNA sequence: TGTGCCAGCAGACACGGCCTGGAGGCTTTCTTT.

The rearrangement uses TRBV29-1 and TRBJ1-1; D perhaps matches TRBD1 (5 bases). CDR3 size: 11 residues. Germline V lookup: CDR1 SQVTM, CDR2 ANQGSEA. CDR3 DNA sequence: TGCAGGGTCGACAGTAACACTGAAGCTTTCTTT. Its translation: CRVDSNTEAFF.

The J gene is TRBJ1-6, the V gene TRBV6-1; 9 bases agree with TRBD1. In germline, CDR1 is MNHNS, CDR2 SASEGT. Trimming cost V 4 bases and J 7 bases; bases outside gene matches: 2. CDR3 size: 14 residues. Here the CDR3 reads CASSGDRANSPLHF. The CDR3 DNA reads TGTGCCAGCAGTGGGGACAGGGCGAATTCACCCCTCCACTTT.

The chain couples TRBV7-9 to TRBJ1-2; 9 bases map to TRBD1. Germline assignment: CDR1 SEHNR and CDR2 FQNEAQ (reference sequence). The J segment lost 3 bases and the V segment lost 2 bases, leaving 7 bases of the junction unmatched. This CDR3 has 16 residues. For the CDR3, the DNA is TGTGCCAGCAGCTTAACAGGGGGCGCTCTGGACTATGGCTACACCTTC. Amino acids: CASSLTGGALDYGYTF.

The gene calls are TRBV7-8 and TRBJ2-3; 14 bases align to TRBD2. J lost 0 bases, V lost 2 bases, and 4 bases had no gene match. Germline CDR1 SGHVS, CDR2 FQNEAQ. The length of the CDR3 is 18 residues. CDR3 region: CASSLRTSGGYSTDTQYF. CDR3 coding DNA: TGTGCCAGCAGCTTAAGGACTAGCGGGGGGTACAGCACAGATACGCAGTATTTT.

The chain carries TRBV4-1 and TRBJ2-4; possibly TRBD1 for D (6 bases). CDR1 is MGHRA, CDR2 YSYEKL, per germline. The CDR3 is made up of 17 amino acids. Trimming took 4 bases from V and 1 from J, leaving 17 bases between them. The CDR3 sequence is CASSPRAGDLAKNIQYF. The CDR3 nucleotides read TGCGCCAGCAGCCCTCGGGCAGGGGACCTGGCCAAAAACATTCAGTACTTC.

The genes are TRBV27 and TRBJ1-1; D possibly corresponds to TRBD1 (5 bases). V lost 5 bases, J lost 11 bases, and 15 bases lay in between. From germline, CDR1 is MNHEY and CDR2 SMNVEV (reference sequence). CDR3 size: 12 residues. The CDR3 bases are TGTGCCAGCAGTCCCCCGGGGGGACGGGCTTTCTTT. It yields the protein CASSPPGGRAFF.

The chain uses TRBV7-2 and TRBJ2-3, with D possibly being TRBD1 (6 bases). This CDR3 has 19 residues. Germline CDR1 SGHTA, CDR2 FQGNSA. V gave up 4 bases and J gave up 1 base, with 24 bases separating them. This chain's CDR3 is CASSSNDGTPSWGTDTQYF. CDR3 nucleotides: TGTGCCAGCAGCTCAAACGACGGGACACCCTCCTGGGGCACAGATACGCAGTATTTT.

To note about this clone: The same CDR3 is also encoded by other DNA sequences in this sample. The rearrangement links TRBV11-3 to TRBJ2-3; no definite D call. The CDR3 spans 14 residues. V was clipped by 1 base and J by 2 bases, with 7 bases between them. CDR1 and CDR2 (germline): SGHNT, YENEEA. The CDR3 spells CASSLGGVTDTQYF. Here the CDR3 DNA reads TGTGCCAGCAGCTTAGGAGGAGTCACAGATACGCAGTATTTT.

This rearrangement joins TRBV11-2 to TRBJ2-2; perhaps D is TRBD1 or TRBD2 (5 bases each). In germline, CDR1 is SGHAT, CDR2 FQNNGV. CDR3 length: 18 amino acids. V was cut by 4 bases and J by 1 base, with 19 bases left in between. DNA of the CDR3: TGTGCCAGCAGCTCGGGGCGTATTTTTGGCGGGAACACCGGGGAGCTGTTTTTT. Amino acid sequence: CASSSGRIFGGNTGELFF.

This chain uses TRBV29-1 with TRBJ1-4, with 8 bases fitting TRBD1. CDR1 and CDR2 from the germline V gene are SQVTM and ANQGSEA. The V gene end was trimmed by 4 bases and the J gene end by 4 bases; junction bases not matched to a gene: 11. The CDR3 has 16 residues. The CDR3 sequence is CSVGDRWTGLNEKLFF. CDR3 sequence (DNA): TGCAGCGTTGGGGACAGGTGGACGGGCCTTAATGAAAAACTGTTTTTT.

The chain uses TRBV7-3 and TRBJ2-7; D possibly uses TRBD1 or TRBD2 (5 bases each). Germline CDR1 SGHTA, CDR2 FQGTGA. This CDR3 region has 13 residues. With 3 bases removed from V and 5 bases from J, the gap between germline ends came to 11 bases. The CDR3 sequence is CASSLGPSHEQYF. The CDR3 DNA is TGTGCCAGCAGCTTGGGACCTTCTCACGAGCAGTACTTC. Looking up the rest from reference TRBV7-3 and TRBJ2-7 gives the full variable domain: GAGVSQTPSNKVTEKGKYVELRCDPISGHTALYWYRQSLGQGPEFLIYFQGTGAADDSGLPNDRFFAVRPEGSVSTLKIQRTERGDSAVYLCASSLGPSHEQYFGPGTRLTVT.

The chain recombines TRBV28 with TRBJ2-7; D unresolved. The ends were cut back, 2 bases at V and 0 bases at J, with 11 bases in the middle. The germline gives CDR1 MDHEN, CDR2 SYDVKM. The CDR3 has 15 amino acids. The CDR3 region is CASSLAGLGSYEQYF. CDR3 DNA: TGTGCCAGCAGTTTAGCCGGTTTGGGCTCCTACGAGCAGTACTTC. Full variable domain (rest looked up from reference TRBV28 and TRBJ2-7): DVKVTQSSRYLVKRTGEKVFLECVQDMDHENMFWYRQDPGLGLRLIYFSYDVKMKEKGDIPEGYSVSREKKERFSLILESASTNQTSMYLCASSLAGLGSYEQYFGPGTRLTVT.

As for this clone: The same CDR3 also results from other DNA sequences found in this sample. The chain couples TRBV5-1 to TRBJ1-3; TRBD1 agrees at 10 bases. After removal of 4 bases from V and 4 bases from J, the junction contained 5 bases not matched to a gene. The germline gives CDR1 SGHRS, CDR2 YFSETQ. The CDR3 loop spans 15 amino acids. CDR3 residues: CASSLTGGYGNTIYF. The CDR3 nucleotides are TGCGCCAGCAGCCTGACAGGGGGCTACGGAAACACCATATATTTT.

V is TRBV19 and J is TRBJ2-2, with unresolved D. The CDR3 is 13 residues long. V lost 5 bases, J lost 1 base, and 5 bases lay in between. CDR1 is LNHDA and CDR2 is SQIVND in the germline V gene (reference sequence). This chain's CDR3 is CASSRKNTGELFF. The CDR3 nucleotides are TGTGCCAGTAGTCGGAAGAACACCGGGGAGCTGTTTTTT.

The J gene is TRBJ2-2, the V gene TRBV4-1, with a weak D call TRBD1 (5 bases). The CDR3 runs 17 residues. V was shortened by 1 base and J by 4 bases, with 16 bases between the two germline ends. The germline gives CDR1 MGHRA, CDR2 YSYEKL. CDR3 sequence reads: CASSQVTLGQLTGELFF. CDR3 nucleotides: TGCGCCAGCAGCCAAGTTACTCTCGGACAACTCACCGGGGAGCTGTTTTTT.